This paragraph reports one T cell receptor (beta chain). What it binds is not known. The beta constant-region primer was an equimolar mix of two oligonucleotides covering TRBC1 and TRBC2. The ligated cDNA underwent four PCR rounds using SP2 and nested alpha and beta constant-region primers. TCRdb passed the UMI-ligation and nested PCR reads through MiXCR, listing each CDR3 protein once. In the table there are about 160,000 distinct CDR3 sequences, 20% to 25% of which are singletons. This record belongs to a study of naive and memory T cell subsets. Notes on the study in general: No ground truth validated the naive and memory repertoire findings. Especially in CD8 cells, naive repertoires contained a few larger clonotypes, possibly CD45RA-re-expressing memory cells.

The CDR3 spans 17 residues. J was trimmed by 0 bases and V by 0 bases; bases with no gene match: 5. Germline CDR1 reads MNHNS; CDR2 reads SASEGT. Cells stained for CD3, CD4, CD8, CD45RA, CD27 and viability were sorted into four CD45RA/CD27 subsets. V is TRBV6-1 and J is TRBJ2-1, with TRBD2 matching over 7 bases. This TCR was recovered from a human donor in good health. Source material: naive CD4+ T cells from blood. The CDR3, as DNA: TGTGCCAGCAGTGAAGCGCTCGGGAGGCACTCCTACAATGAGCAGTTCTTC. Amino acids: CASSEALGRHSYNEQFF.